A single sample is the source of the 20 T cell receptor beta chains below, sequenced in a study of blood T cell repertoires in COVID-19 (dated by TCRdb to the early 2020s). The library was prepared using the immunoSEQ multiplex PCR assay. Sourced from immuneACCESS, this table was stored by TCRdb with only in-frame sequences that have V and J called. A share of the clones is absent; for the studies checked, an unresolved V gene accounts for under half, and the remainder has no known explanation. This sample comprises under 85,000 clones, approximately 80% of them detected only once. The top ten constitute 4.5% to 7% of the sample. What was sequenced was peripheral blood. The source is a man in his sixties with active or convalescent COVID-19.

The chain joins TRBV2 to TRBJ2-3; possibly TRBD2 for D (5 bases). The CDR3 has 17 residues. The ends were cut back, 9 bases at V and 0 bases at J, with 22 bases in the middle. In germline, CDR1 is SNHLY, CDR2 FYNNEI. The CDR3 DNA follows: TGTGCCAGTTCGAGAGACCAACGGGGTTCTAGCACAGATACGCAGTATTTT. It specifies CASSRDQRGSSTDTQYF.

The chain employs TRBV5-4 and TRBJ1-5; unclear D gene. The CDR3 covers 14 residues. CDR1 is SGHNT, CDR2 YYREEE, per germline (reference sequence). Trimming cost V 5 bases and J 0 bases, with 9 bases left between them. CDR3 DNA sequence: TGTGCCAGCAGACCTGACAATAGCAATCAGCCCCAGCATTTT. It translates to CASRPDNSNQPQHF. The full variable domain, with the rest looked up from reference TRBV5-4 and TRBJ1-5, is ETGVTQSPTHLIKTRGQQVTLRCSSQSGHNTVSWYQQALGQGPQFIFQYYREEENGRGNFPPRFSGLQFPNYSSELNVNALELDDSALYLCASRPDNSNQPQHFGDGTRLSIL.

In its sample, this clone was seen a few times. The chain is built from TRBV4-1 and TRBJ2-3, with 10 bases aligning to TRBD2. The germline V gene has CDR1 MGHRA and CDR2 YSYEKL. The CDR3 extends over 18 amino acids. V was pared by 4 bases and J by 4 bases, with 14 bases of the junction left unmatched. CDR3 bases: TGCGCCAGCAGCCCCTACCAACAAGCGGGGGGGCCGGCAGATACGCAGTATTTT. Translated, it gives CASSPYQQAGGPADTQYF.

The chain recombines TRBV7-9 with TRBJ2-1, with TRBD1 identical over 7 bases. The V segment lost 3 bases and the J segment 8 bases; nucleotides outside the gene matches: 4. The CDR3 runs to 13 residues. Germline loops: CDR1 SEHNR, CDR2 FQNEAQ (reference sequence). The CDR3 region has the DNA TGTGCCAGCAGCTTGACAGGGTTCGATGAGCAGTTCTTC. The encoded protein is CASSLTGFDEQFF.

The rearrangement uses TRBV19 and TRBJ2-1, with D tentatively TRBD2 (5 bases). This CDR3 region has 13 residues. Germline loops: CDR1 LNHDA, CDR2 SQIVND (reference sequence). With 3 bases removed from V and 7 bases from J, the gap between germline ends came to 10 bases. DNA of the CDR3: TGTGCCAGTAGTATCGGCGGGCTAAATGAGCAGTTCTTC. It yields the protein CASSIGGLNEQFF.

V is TRBV3-1 (or the pseudogene TRBV3-2) and J is TRBJ2-1; D gene ambiguous. Trimming left V 5 bases short and J 3 bases short, with 5 bases between. Germline-derived CDR1 and CDR2 are LGHDT and YNNKEL (reference sequence). This CDR3 has 12 residues. Here the CDR3 DNA reads TGTGCCAGCAGCTCCCACTACAATGAGCAGTTCTTC. Protein: CASSSHYNEQFF.

CDR3 in amino acids: CAISAPGTSGRSEQFF. The CDR3 DNA reads as TGTGCCATCAGTGCCCCCGGGACTAGCGGGAGGAGTGAGCAGTTCTTC. The chain combines TRBV10-3 with TRBJ2-1, with 15 bases aligning to TRBD2. CDR3 length equals 16 residues. Germline-derived CDR1 and CDR2 are ENHRY and SYGVKD. With V trimmed by 4 bases and J by 9 bases, 7 bases remained unmatched.

The V gene is TRBV7-8, the J gene TRBJ1-5; a possible D gene is TRBD1 (6 bases). Trimming took off 5 bases at V and 5 bases at J, with 10 bases between the two ends. The germline CDR1 and CDR2 sequences are SGHVS and FQNEAQ. The CDR3 length is 13 residues. The CDR3 protein is CASSKQGYQPQHF. CDR3 nucleotide sequence: TGTGCCAGCAGCAAACAGGGTTATCAGCCCCAGCATTTT.

The chain employs TRBV11-1 and TRBJ1-3, with D hard to call. Deletions cut 5 bases from V and 1 base from J, with 3 bases between. Germline CDR1 reads SGHAT; CDR2 reads FQDESV (reference sequence). The CDR3 loop spans 12 amino acids. The CDR3 loop reads CASSISGNTIYF. The CDR3 nucleotides are TGTGCCAGCAGCATATCTGGAAACACCATATATTTT.

This chain uses TRBV7-2 with TRBJ1-5; a possible D gene is TRBD1 (5 bases). Germline V gives CDR1 SGHTA, CDR2 FQGNSA. The CDR3 is made up of 13 amino acids. Trimming left V 5 bases short and J 7 bases short, with 12 bases between. CDR3 sequence reads: CASSGSGLQPQHF. The CDR3 DNA is TGTGCCAGCAGCGGATCAGGGTTACAGCCCCAGCATTTT.

The J gene is TRBJ1-6, the V gene TRBV7-2; tentatively, D is TRBD1 (6 bases). This CDR3 is 16 amino acids long. The V gene lost 4 bases and the J gene lost 7 bases, with 17 bases spanning the gap. Germline-derived CDR1 and CDR2 are SGHTA and FQGNSA. DNA of the CDR3: TGTGCCAGCAGCTCCTACACGACAGGACCAAATTCACCCCTCCACTTT. Protein sequence: CASSSYTTGPNSPLHF.

V gene TRBV6-2 or TRBV6-3 combines with J gene TRBJ2-7, with D possibly TRBD1 on 5 matching bases. With 6 bases removed from V and 6 bases from J, the gap between germline ends came to 21 bases. The CDR3 extends over 15 amino acids. CDR1 is MNHEY and CDR2 is SVGEGT in the germline V gene. The CDR3 sequence: CASSSLMGPVAEQYF. CDR3 nucleotide sequence: TGTGCCAGCAGCTCCCTCATGGGGCCCGTAGCCGAGCAGTACTTC.

The chain carries TRBV2 and TRBJ2-7; TRBD2 is a possible D gene (6 bases). V dropped 7 bases and J dropped 3 bases, with 13 bases sitting between them. CDR3 length: 13 amino acids. CDR1 and CDR2 from the germline V gene are SNHLY and FYNNEI. CDR3 sequence: CASKGQGGYEQYF. For the CDR3, the DNA is TGTGCCAGCAAAGGTCAGGGAGGCTACGAGCAGTACTTC.

The V and J genes are TRBV20-1 and TRBJ2-2; the D gene is possibly TRBD1 (5 bases). Germline CDR1 DFQATT, CDR2 SNEGSKA (reference sequence). CDR3 length: 13 residues. V lost 3 bases and J lost 8, with 13 bases in between. The DNA for the CDR3 is TGCAGTGCTAGTTTAGGGGTTGGGGGGGAGCTGTTTTTT. This encodes CSASLGVGGELFF.

The chain has TRBV18 and TRBJ1-1; no reliable D call. The CDR3 extends over 13 amino acids. Germline V lookup: CDR1 KGHSH, CDR2 LQKENI. With 6 bases removed from V and 6 bases from J, the gap between germline ends came to 14 bases. CDR3 sequence (DNA): TGTGCCAGCTCCCTCGACCCACGGGCTGAAGCTTTCTTT. Its protein product is CASSLDPRAEAFF.

This chain joins TRBV29-1 and TRBJ2-5; TRBD1 matches 7 bases. Germline CDR1 SQVTM, CDR2 ANQGSEA. V was pared by 8 bases and J by 1 base, with 4 bases of the junction left unmatched. The CDR3 loop spans 12 amino acids. CDR3 sequence reads: CSLWDSQETQYF. The DNA for the CDR3 is TGCAGCTTGTGGGACAGCCAAGAGACCCAGTACTTC.

The V call is TRBV12-3 or TRBV12-4, the J call TRBJ2-1; 7 bases align to TRBD2. The CDR3 loop spans 13 amino acids. With 7 bases clipped from V and 5 bases from J, the junction kept 5 bases outside the gene matches. The CDR3 here is CASTAGVHNEQFF. CDR3 nucleotide sequence: TGTGCCAGCACTGCGGGGGTGCACAATGAGCAGTTCTTC.

This rearrangement joins TRBV7-2 to TRBJ2-2, with a weak D call TRBD1 (6 bases). Trimming shortened V by 5 bases and J by 8 bases, and 18 bases separated the two germline ends. Germline values: CDR1 SGHTA, CDR2 FQGNSA. The CDR3 covers 15 residues. The CDR3 sequence: CASSPQTGSAGELFF. The CDR3 DNA follows: TGTGCCAGCAGCCCCCAGACAGGTTCAGCGGGGGAGCTGTTTTTT.

CDR3 in DNA: TGTGCCAGCAGTTACTCGGGGACAGGGAGGTCGGGTGAGCAGTTCTTC. The encoded protein is CASSYSGTGRSGEQFF. The V gene is TRBV6-5, the J gene TRBJ2-1; 9 bases agree with TRBD1. The V gene end was trimmed by 0 bases and the J gene end by 9 bases; junction bases not matched to a gene: 9. This CDR3 is 16 amino acids long. The germline V gene has CDR1 MNHEY and CDR2 SVGAGI.

The J gene is TRBJ1-4, the V gene TRBV10-3; TRBD1 might be the D (5 bases). The V gene's germline CDR1 is ENHRY and CDR2 SYGVKD. V was pared by 2 bases and J by 8 bases, with 18 bases between. The CDR3 runs 16 residues. CDR3 bases: TGTGCCATCAGTGAGGCCGGGGGGAGGGCCTCCGAAAAACTGTTTTTT. This sequence encodes CAISEAGGRASEKLFF.